The clone carrying this T cell receptor beta chain appeared a single time. Other DNA sequences within the sample encode an identical CDR3. The repertoire was sequenced with immunoSEQ multiplex PCR; TCRdb's copy has only in-frame clones and lacks some. This sample has about 430,000 clones, with more than 75% found just once. Germline values: CDR1 SNHLY, CDR2 FYNNEI. Trimming cost V 6 bases and J 0 bases, with 6 bases left between them. This CDR3 contains 13 residues. The entry originates in a study of blood T cell repertoires in COVID-19. Across the study: Specimens from acute and convalescent COVID-19 originated in the United States, Italy and Spain. Nucleic acid was either cDNA or gDNA, and it came from T cells, B-cell-depleted T cells, or PBMCs.

Participants were aged about 18 to 100 years from roughly 25 US areas. The material sequenced was PBMCs or T cells enriched from blood (not recorded which). The sequence was obtained from a woman under 40 with acute COVID-19. The chain has TRBV2 and TRBJ1-5; D remains ambiguous. CDR3 nucleotide sequence: TGTGCCAGCAGGGAGGATAGCAATCAGCCCCAGCATTTT. Its translation: CASREDSNQPQHF.